Detailed here is one T cell receptor beta chain. The antigen remains unidentified. The data derive from a study of T cells after yellow fever vaccination. The CDR3 consists of 13 residues. Germline V gene sequence: CDR1 WSHSY, CDR2 SAAADI. V was clipped by 4 bases and J by 9 bases; unmatched bases: 3. It was through 5'RACE template switching that TCR cDNA was made, with a universal primer site and UMIs added. Via MiXCR, TCRdb re-called the 5' RACE reads, giving one row per CDR3 protein. Seen here are around 350,000 distinct CDR3 sequences, under 7.5% observed once, and the top ten hold approximately 15%. Broader study findings: Re-detected after boosting: most primary clones, 96% of CD4 and roughly 88% of CD8. Few clonotypes appeared in both CD4 and CD8 compartments. Sorted repertoires could include abundant contaminating clonotypes from bulk cells.

This TCR derives from a man under 40 who received the YFV17D yellow fever vaccine. The specimen was PBMCs, collected 5 days after the yellow fever booster vaccination. The chain links TRBV10-2 to TRBJ2-1; 10 bases align to TRBD2. DNA for the CDR3: TGCGCCAGCAGTGTAGCGGGAGGTATTGAGCAGTTCTTC. Translated: CASSVAGGIEQFF.